A single sample is the source of the 4 T cell receptor beta chains below, sequenced in a study of cytomegalovirus exposure and HLA in healthy donors. PCR employed 60 Vbeta and 13 Jbeta primers. Sequencing was performed with immunoSEQ multiplex PCR; in TCRdb, only in-frame clones are kept and a portion is missing. This table has 170,000 or so clones, around 82% appearing once. The sequenced sample was PBMCs. All receptors derive from a woman in her forties or fifties in good health and CMV-seropositive.

This clone was seen a handful of times. The genes are TRBV5-1 and TRBJ2-3; D is unresolved. V was pared by 0 bases and J by 2 bases, with 13 bases between. The CDR3 is 16 residues long. Looked up from germline, CDR1 is SGHRS and CDR2 is YFSETQ. The CDR3 nucleotides read TGCGCCAGCAGCTTGGGACTCCTTCTATCCACAGATACGCAGTATTTT. Its translation is CASSLGLLLSTDTQYF.

This sequence joins TRBV30 and TRBJ2-1; 7 positions agree with TRBD1. V lost 7 bases and J lost 4; bases outside the gene matches: 7. In germline, CDR1 is GTSNPN, CDR2 SVGIG (reference sequence). The CDR3 has 13 residues. The CDR3 is CAYVGQTYNEQFF. CDR3 DNA sequence: TGTGCCTACGTGGGACAGACATACAATGAGCAGTTCTTC. The variable domain in full, with the rest retrieved from reference TRBV30 and TRBJ2-1, is SQTIHQWPATLVQPVGSPLSLECTVEGTSNPNLYWYRQAAGRGLQLLFYSVGIGQISSEVPQNLSASRPQDRQFILSSKKLLLSDSGFYLCAYVGQTYNEQFFGPGTRLTVL.

V usage is TRBV2 and J usage is TRBJ1-1, with 9 nucleotides matching TRBD1. The CDR3 spans 15 residues. With V trimmed by 6 bases and J by 1 base, 6 bases remained unmatched. Germline assignment: CDR1 SNHLY and CDR2 FYNNEI. The CDR3 is CASRGGQGRNTEAFF. DNA of the CDR3: TGTGCCAGCAGGGGGGGACAGGGTCGGAACACTGAAGCTTTCTTT.

The chain is built from TRBV10-3 and TRBJ1-2, with 11 bases lining up with TRBD1. CDR3 size: 15 residues. CDR1 and CDR2 from the germline V gene are ENHRY and SYGVKD. V lost 4 bases to trimming and J lost 4 bases; unmatched junction nucleotides: 5. CDR3 amino acids: CAISAYGQGAYGYTF. In nucleotides, the CDR3 is TGTGCCATCAGTGCATACGGACAGGGGGCCTATGGCTACACCTTC.